This passage covers 24 T cell receptor beta chains from one sample sequenced in a study of cytomegalovirus exposure and HLA in healthy donors. Both 60 Vbeta primers and 13 Jbeta primers went into the PCR. Sequencing used immunoSEQ multiplex PCR; TCRdb keeps in-frame clones, though not all of them. The data show more than 150,000 clones, around 78% seen once. The sequenced sample consisted of PBMCs. The origin of the receptors is a man younger than 35 in good health and CMV-seronegative.

This chain connects TRBV5-1 to TRBJ1-1, with 9 bases lining up with TRBD1. The CDR3 length is 20 residues. V trimming: 5 bases; J trimming: 3 bases; junction bases outside the gene matches: 23. The germline CDR1 and CDR2 sequences are SGHRS and YFSETQ. CDR3 nucleotides: TGCGCCAGCAGGCCCGTTGGTTTGGACAGGGGCTTATCAGGTGACACTGAAGCTTTCTTT. Encoded protein: CASRPVGLDRGLSGDTEAFF.

The V call is TRBV7-8, the J call TRBJ2-5; 10 bases are shared with TRBD1. This CDR3 is built from 14 residues. Germline V gene data show CDR1 as SGHVS and CDR2 as FQNEAQ. V lost 2 bases, J lost 5 bases, and 2 bases stayed unmatched. The CDR3 is CASSLRDRGETQYF. The CDR3 DNA sequence: TGTGCCAGCAGCTTACGGGACAGGGGTGAGACCCAGTACTTC.

The rearrangement uses TRBV18 and TRBJ1-2, with 7 nucleotides matching TRBD1. In germline, CDR1 is KGHSH, CDR2 LQKENI. The trim removed 3 bases at V and 2 bases at J, leaving 6 bases unmatched. This CDR3 comprises 15 residues. Here the CDR3 DNA reads TGTGCCAGCTCACCTCCGGGACAGAGAAACTATGGCTACACCTTC. This codes for CASSPPGQRNYGYTF.

This clone was counted only a few times. The rearrangement uses TRBV27 and TRBJ2-1; 9 bases line up with TRBD1. V gave up 3 bases and J gave up 9 bases; unmatched junction bases: 12. This CDR3 has 16 amino acids. Germline loops: CDR1 MNHEY, CDR2 SMNVEV (reference sequence). CDR3 sequence reads: CASSFRDRVPLGEQFF. The CDR3 coding sequence is TGTGCCAGCAGTTTCCGGGACAGGGTTCCCTTGGGTGAGCAGTTCTTC.

The chain is built from TRBV7-8 and TRBJ1-2, with TRBD1 identical over 11 bases. The CDR3 is made up of 15 amino acids. Germline trimming cut 1 base from V and 5 bases from J; bases unmatched to any gene: 3. CDR1 and CDR2 from the germline V gene are SGHVS and FQNEAQ. The CDR3 sequence: CASSLGGTGGYGYTF. In DNA, the CDR3 is TGTGCCAGCAGCTTAGGGGGGACAGGGGGGTATGGCTACACCTTC.

The V gene is TRBV30, the J gene TRBJ2-5, with 11 bases matching TRBD2. The J call is uncertain, as TRBJ2-7 better fits the DNA end. Germline lookup yields CDR1 GTSNPN and CDR2 SVGIG (reference sequence). This CDR3 has 14 amino acids. The CDR3 DNA follows: TGTGCCTGGAGACCTAGCGGGGGGCAGCGCGAGCAGTACTTC. Its translation: CAWRPSGGQREQYF.

There are a few counts of this clone. The V gene is TRBV5-6, the J gene TRBJ1-2; 8 bases align to TRBD1. Trimming took 0 bases from V and 4 from J; bases not matched to a gene: 8. This CDR3 contains 16 residues. Per germline, CDR1 SGHDT and CDR2 YYEEEE. CDR3 region: CASSLGDQGAGYGYTF. DNA of the CDR3: TGTGCCAGCAGCTTGGGGGACCAGGGGGCTGGCTATGGCTACACCTTC. Combining the CDR3 with reference TRBV5-6 and TRBJ1-2 gives the whole variable domain DAGVTQSPTHLIKTRGQQVTLRCSPKSGHDTVSWYQQALGQGPQFIFQYYEEEERQRGNFPDRFSGHQFPNYSSELNVNALLLGDSALYLCASSLGDQGAGYGYTFGSGTRLTVV.

The J gene is TRBJ1-3, the V gene TRBV28; perhaps TRBD1 as D (6 bases). The CDR3 runs 15 residues. Germline CDR1 reads MDHEN; CDR2 reads SYDVKM. V was trimmed by 5 bases and J by 4 bases, leaving 15 bases between them. The CDR3 bases are TGTGCCAGCAGTCCCTCAACCGGGACAGGAAACACCATATATTTT. As protein: CASSPSTGTGNTIYF. Together with reference TRBV28 and TRBJ1-3, the CDR3 gives the full variable domain: DVKVTQSSRYLVKRTGEKVFLECVQDMDHENMFWYRQDPGLGLRLIYFSYDVKMKEKGDIPEGYSVSREKKERFSLILESASTNQTSMYLCASSPSTGTGNTIYFGEGSWLTVV.

V is TRBV10-3 and J is TRBJ1-1; a weak D match, TRBD1 (5 bases). CDR1 and CDR2 (germline): ENHRY, SYGVKD. This CDR3 is built from 15 residues. V was cut by 2 bases and J by 3 bases, with 13 bases left in between. The CDR3, as DNA: TGTGCCATCAGTGAGACGGGCCGGGGGGACACTGAAGCTTTCTTT. Its translation is CAISETGRGDTEAFF.

This sequence joins TRBV30 and TRBJ2-7, with TRBD2 identical over 7 bases. V shed 4 bases and J 11 bases; nucleotides not matched to a gene: 11. There are 12 residues in the CDR3. Germline lookup yields CDR1 GTSNPN and CDR2 SVGIG (reference sequence). The DNA for the CDR3 is TGTGCCTGGACGGCCGGGGCGGGGGAGGAGTACTTC. This codes for CAWTAGAGEEYF.

The rearrangement links TRBV7-2 to TRBJ2-1; TRBD2 agrees at 10 bases. In germline, CDR1 is SGHTA, CDR2 FQGNSA. V shed 4 bases, J shed 6 bases, and the junction held 3 bases outside the gene matches. The CDR3 runs to 14 residues. The CDR3 sequence is CASSSLAGINEQFF. DNA of the CDR3: TGTGCCAGCAGCTCACTAGCGGGAATCAATGAGCAGTTCTTC.

This chain connects TRBV5-6 to TRBJ2-7, with TRBD1 matching 7 bases. Germline V gene sequence: CDR1 SGHDT, CDR2 YYEEEE. The CDR3 has 14 residues. The junction had 9 bases not matched to a gene; V was cut back by 3 bases and J by 6 bases. CDR3 sequence reads: CASSSFRTGVEQYF. In nucleotides, the CDR3 is TGTGCCAGCAGCTCGTTTCGGACAGGTGTCGAGCAGTACTTC. Supplemented by reference TRBV5-6 and TRBJ2-7, the full variable domain reads DAGVTQSPTHLIKTRGQQVTLRCSPKSGHDTVSWYQQALGQGPQFIFQYYEEEERQRGNFPDRFSGHQFPNYSSELNVNALLLGDSALYLCASSSFRTGVEQYFGPGTRLTVT.

The gene calls are TRBV19 and TRBJ2-3, with D perhaps matching TRBD2 (6 bases). CDR3 size: 14 residues. V shed 7 bases and J shed 0 bases, with 11 bases lying between them. The germline CDR1 and CDR2 sequences are LNHDA and SQIVND (reference sequence). The CDR3 nucleotides read TGTGCCAGTACGGGTCTAGCGAGCACAGATACGCAGTATTTT. Translation: CASTGLASTDTQYF.

In this sample, this clone turned up once. In DNA, the CDR3 is TGTGCCTGGAGAGGGACAGCCTCTGGAAACACCATATATTTT. Protein product: CAWRGTASGNTIYF. V usage is TRBV30 and J usage is TRBJ1-3; 7 bases map to TRBD1. Trimming took 3 bases from V and 0 from J; bases not matched to a gene: 2. Germline CDR1 and CDR2: GTSNPN and SVGIG (reference sequence). The CDR3 covers 14 residues. The full variable domain, its missing parts supplied by reference TRBV30 and TRBJ1-3, is SQTIHQWPATLVQPVGSPLSLECTVEGTSNPNLYWYRQAAGRGLQLLFYSVGIGQISSEVPQNLSASRPQDRQFILSSKKLLLSDSGFYLCAWRGTASGNTIYFGEGSWLTVV.

The chain uses TRBV7-2 and TRBJ1-5, with D possibly matching TRBD1 (6 bases). This CDR3 contains 16 residues. Germline V gene data show CDR1 as SGHTA and CDR2 as FQGNSA. V gave up 0 bases and J gave up 7 bases, with 16 bases separating them. The CDR3 coding sequence is TGTGCCAGCAGCTTAGCGACAGGTTTCCAAGGACAGCCCCAGCATTTT. It is translated as CASSLATGFQGQPQHF.

V usage is TRBV7-6 and J usage is TRBJ2-7; D is possibly TRBD1 (6 bases). Germline V gene data show CDR1 as SGHVS and CDR2 as FNYEAQ. The V and J ends lost 3 bases and 1 base respectively, with 10 bases between them. The CDR3 has 14 residues. The CDR3 sequence is CASSLSGASYEQYF. The DNA for the CDR3 is TGTGCCAGCAGCTTGTCAGGGGCGTCCTACGAGCAGTACTTC.

This rearrangement joins TRBV2 to TRBJ2-5, with TRBD2 identical over 10 bases. This CDR3 region has 14 residues. The V segment lost 4 bases and the J segment 4 bases; nucleotides outside the gene matches: 3. Germline CDR1 and CDR2: SNHLY and FYNNEI. CDR3 loop: CASSALAGVETQYF. As DNA, the CDR3 is TGTGCCAGCAGTGCCCTAGCGGGGGTAGAGACCCAGTACTTC.

This sequence joins TRBV7-9 and TRBJ1-5; possible D gene TRBD1, 6 bases. The CDR3 is 14 amino acids. V shed 2 bases and J shed 6 bases, with 11 bases lying between them. CDR1 is SEHNR and CDR2 is FQNEAQ in the germline V gene (reference sequence). The CDR3 protein is CASSLLGAGQPQHF. CDR3 bases: TGTGCCAGCAGCTTACTGGGGGCTGGTCAGCCCCAGCATTTT.

V is TRBV28 and J is TRBJ1-1; D not resolved. The CDR3 extends over 14 amino acids. In germline, CDR1 is MDHEN, CDR2 SYDVKM. Trimming cost V 7 bases and J 4 bases, with 16 bases left between them. This CDR3 is CASILYAQATEAFF. CDR3 nucleotide sequence: TGTGCCAGCATCCTCTACGCCCAGGCCACTGAAGCTTTCTTT.

The chain links TRBV5-6 to TRBJ2-2, with D perhaps TRBD2 (5 bases). The CDR3 is made up of 15 amino acids. Looked up from germline, CDR1 is SGHDT and CDR2 is YYEEEE. V gave up 4 bases and J gave up 7 bases, with 17 bases separating them. CDR3 residues: CASSPGMMGNGELFF. In nucleotides, the CDR3 is TGTGCCAGCAGCCCGGGAATGATGGGGAACGGGGAGCTGTTTTTT.

The V and J genes are TRBV5-1 and TRBJ2-4; 7 bases are shared with TRBD2. V shed 1 base and J 0 bases; nucleotides not matched to a gene: 16. Germline CDR1 is SGHRS and CDR2 is YFSETQ. The CDR3 length is 20 residues. The CDR3 sequence is CASSLPTGRRGVPAKNIQYF. The CDR3 DNA sequence: TGCGCCAGCAGCTTGCCCACTGGGCGTCGGGGGGTGCCAGCCAAAAACATTCAGTACTTC.

The chain carries TRBV28 and TRBJ2-5, with a possible D match to TRBD2 (5 bases). The germline V gene has CDR1 MDHEN and CDR2 SYDVKM. V was pared by 2 bases and J by 5 bases, with 9 bases between. There are 13 residues in the CDR3. CDR3 sequence reads: CASSLAGRETQYF. Here the CDR3 DNA reads TGTGCCAGCAGTTTAGCGGGTCGGGAGACCCAGTACTTC.

V and J are TRBV5-1 and TRBJ2-5, with 8 bases lining up with TRBD1. Germline lookup yields CDR1 SGHRS and CDR2 YFSETQ. J gave up 9 bases and V 0 bases, and 7 bases lay outside the gene matches. The CDR3 spans 14 residues. The CDR3 bases are TGCGCCAGCAGCTTGGCAGGGGGCCCGATGGCCCAGTACTTC. Its translation is CASSLAGGPMAQYF.

This clone turned up a few times. The rearrangement links TRBV5-1 to TRBJ2-7; 13 bases are a match to TRBD2. Germline values: CDR1 SGHRS, CDR2 YFSETQ. J gave up 3 bases and V 3 bases, and 9 bases lay outside the gene matches. The CDR3 is 17 residues long. This chain's CDR3 is CASSSVGTSGNLYEQYF. In DNA, the CDR3 is TGCGCCAGCAGCTCGGTAGGGACTAGCGGGAATCTCTACGAGCAGTACTTC.